This T cell receptor beta chain appears in the sequencing data of a study of cytomegalovirus exposure and HLA in healthy donors. Study findings and constraints: Three CMV-associated chains proved CMV antigen-specific in vitro. The study put some 150 TCR beta chains on its list as cytomegalovirus-associated. With high specificity and sensitivity, the classifier reportedly diagnosed cytomegalovirus status.

Method: immunoSEQ multiplex PCR; TCRdb's copy keeps in-frame clones and lacks some. Of over 200,000 clones listed, 85% to 90% were seen once; the top ten hold just under 3%. Remarks on this clone: Its specificity is not known.

The V and J ends lost 4 bases and 3 bases, in that order; junction bases with no gene match: 6. Germline loops: CDR1 SGHTA, CDR2 FQGNSA. The CDR3 extends over 15 amino acids. This clonotype was sampled from a woman aged 18-29 years in good health and CMV-seronegative. J is TRBJ2-7 and V is TRBV7-2; 10 nucleotides align to TRBD2. Input material: PBMCs. The CDR3 here is CASSYGLAESYEQYF. CDR3 bases: TGTGCCAGCAGCTACGGACTAGCGGAGAGCTACGAGCAGTACTTC. Combining the CDR3 with reference TRBV7-2 and TRBJ2-7 gives the whole variable domain GAGVSQSPSNKVTEKGKDVELRCDPISGHTALYWYRQSLGQGLEFLIYFQGNSAPDKSGLPSDRFSAERTGGSVSTLTIQRTQQEDSAVYLCASSYGLAESYEQYFGPGTRLTVT.